A selection of T cell receptor beta chains follows, all from one sample in a study of CD8+ T cells in alopecia areata. Generated by immunoSEQ multiplex PCR, the TCRdb table keeps only in-frame clones and is missing some. The table has under 250,000 clones, approximately 67% seen once. The sequenced sample was CD4+ T cells sorted from blood, obtained around week 44, from a patient treated with tofacitinib. The receptors shown here come from a human donor with alopecia areata. The CDR3 runs from the conserved cysteine through the conserved F or W. A D gene is named only where the DNA matches it firmly. Not every row has a clone size; where given, it reads once, few, many or a size class.

size	D	V	J	CDR3	DNA
NA	NA	TRBV6-1	TRBJ1-5	CASRGDNNQPQHF	TGTGCCAGCAGGGGGGACAACAATCAGCCCCAGCATTTT
NA	NA	TRBV7-9	TRBJ2-7	CASSLVNGRYYEQYF	TGTGCCAGCAGCTTAGTCAACGGACGGTACTACGAGCAGTACTTC
NA	TRBD2	TRBV18	TRBJ2-3	CASSGLAMDTQYF	TGTGCCAGCTCCGGACTAGCTATGGATACGCAGTATTTT
once	NA	TRBV29-1	TRBJ1-1	CSGGQRNTEAFF	TGCAGCGGAGGGCAGCGTAACACTGAAGCTTTCTTT
few	NA	TRBV9	TRBJ1-1	CASSVDWTMNTEAFF	TGTGCCAGCAGCGTAGATTGGACGATGAACACTGAAGCTTTCTTT
NA	NA	TRBV29-1	TRBJ2-3	CRRLRGTDTQYF	TGCCGGAGGCTGAGGGGTACAGATACGCAGTATTTT
few	NA	TRBV5-6	TRBJ2-7	CASSLDPWASTYEQYF	TGTGCCAGCAGCTTGGACCCCTGGGCCTCTACCTACGAGCAGTACTTC
NA	TRBD1	TRBV7-9	TRBJ1-6	CASSDAGTGKSPLHF	TGTGCCAGCAGCGACGCCGGGACAGGGAAATCACCCCTCCACTTT
once	NA	TRBV30	TRBJ1-1	CAWRIGPNTEAFF	TGTGCCTGGAGAATAGGCCCGAACACTGAAGCTTTCTTT
NA	NA	TRBV28	TRBJ2-2	CASSARAANTGELFF	TGTGCCAGCAGTGCCCGGGCCGCGAACACCGGGGAGCTGTTTTTT
NA	NA	TRBV6-1	TRBJ2-1	CASSLGLNEQFF	TGTGCCAGCAGTCTGGGACTGAATGAGCAGTTCTTC
few	NA	TRBV5-1	TRBJ2-5	CASSLDQETQYF	TGCGCCAGCAGCTTGGACCAAGAGACCCAGTACTTC
NA	NA	TRBV15	TRBJ2-3	CATSGSPVGTDTQYF	TGTGCCACCAGCGGTAGCCCGGTAGGCACAGATACGCAGTATTTT
few	NA	TRBV7-8	TRBJ1-2	CASSLGGANNYGYTF	TGTGCCAGCAGCTTAGGGGGGGCTAATAACTATGGCTACACCTTC
NA	NA	TRBV10-3	TRBJ1-1	CAISESTWVEAFF	TGTGCCATCAGTGAGTCGACTTGGGTGGAAGCTTTCTTT
NA	NA	TRBV29-1	TRBJ1-2	CSYSGAANYGYTF	TGCAGCTACTCAGGGGCAGCTAACTATGGCTACACCTTC
few	NA	TRBV29-1	TRBJ1-1	CSVGGDLGGPEAFF	TGCAGCGTTGGTGGGGACCTTGGTGGGCCTGAAGCTTTCTTT
NA	NA	TRBV23-1	TRBJ1-5	CASSLGERLNQPQHF	TGCGCCAGCAGTCTGGGGGAAAGATTAAATCAGCCCCAGCATTTT
NA	NA	TRBV6-1	TRBJ1-5	CASTGQNSNQPQHF	TGTGCCAGCACCGGACAGAATAGCAATCAGCCCCAGCATTTT
NA	NA	TRBV28	TRBJ2-7	CASSWNTGTYEQYF	TGTGCCAGCAGTTGGAACACCGGAACCTACGAGCAGTACTTC
NA	NA	TRBV2	TRBJ1-2	CASSLVVGYGYTF	TGTGCCAGCAGTCTGGTAGTAGGCTATGGCTACACCTTC
once	NA	TRBV30	TRBJ2-7	CAWSENGSYEQYF	TGTGCCTGGAGCGAGAATGGCTCCTACGAGCAGTACTTC
few	NA	TRBV29-1	TRBJ1-2	CSATDTLGSYGYTF	TGCAGCGCAACGGACACCCTGGGGAGCTATGGCTACACCTTC
NA	NA	TRBV14	TRBJ1-1	CASSQGWGSTEAFF	TGTGCCAGCAGCCAAGGATGGGGGAGCACTGAAGCTTTCTTT
NA	NA	TRBV25-1	TRBJ1-2	CASSDHLGTTYGYTF	TGTGCCAGCAGTGATCACCTCGGGACAACCTATGGCTACACCTTC
once	NA	TRBV2	TRBJ2-7	CASAGDTYEQYF	TGTGCCAGCGCGGGGGACACCTACGAGCAGTACTTC
NA	NA	TRBV10-2	TRBJ2-7	CASSDGYEQYF	TGCGCCAGCAGTGATGGATACGAGCAGTACTTC
NA	TRBD2	TRBV6-5	TRBJ2-1	CASSWTRGNNEQFF	TGTGCCAGCAGTTGGACTAGAGGGAACAATGAGCAGTTCTTC
NA	NA	TRBV5-8	TRBJ2-4	CASSLSGSRQNIQYF	TGTGCCAGCAGCTTGTCAGGGTCTCGGCAAAACATTCAGTACTTC
few	NA	TRBV7-2	TRBJ2-1	CASSLNNNEQFF	TGTGCCAGCAGCTTAAACAACAATGAGCAGTTCTTC
NA	TRBD1	TRBV5-4	TRBJ1-2	CASSSLSTDRGYGYTF	TGTGCCAGCAGCTCCCTCAGCACTGACAGGGGGTATGGCTACACCTTC
NA	TRBD2	TRBV28	TRBJ2-7	CASSSQTPGGYEQYF	TGTGCCAGCAGTTCCCAAACCCCGGGAGGGTACGAGCAGTACTTC
NA	TRBD1	TRBV2	TRBJ1-1	CASRGTGDTEAFF	TGTGCCAGCAGGGGGACAGGGGACACTGAAGCTTTCTTT
few	NA	TRBV10-3	TRBJ2-7	CATMVAVSSYEQYF	TGTGCCACCATGGTAGCGGTTAGCTCCTACGAGCAGTACTTC
NA	TRBD1	TRBV29-1	TRBJ1-6	CSVAIGQASDSPLHF	TGCAGCGTGGCTATCGGACAGGCGTCAGATTCACCCCTCCACTTT
NA	NA	TRBV4-2	TRBJ1-2	CASSQDDRSGFYTF	TGTGCCAGCAGCCAAGACGACAGGAGTGGTTTCTACACCTTC
NA	NA	TRBV2	TRBJ2-5	CASKVEGRETQYF	TGTGCCAGCAAAGTAGAGGGGCGGGAGACCCAGTACTTC
once	NA	TRBV30	TRBJ2-2	CAWTSGANTGELFF	TGTGCCTGGACCTCGGGGGCGAACACCGGGGAGCTGTTTTTT
NA	NA	TRBV27	TRBJ1-2	CASSFNDNYGYTF	TGTGCCAGCAGTTTCAACGACAACTATGGCTACACCTTC
NA	NA	TRBV4-3	TRBJ1-2	CASSQEGAGASGYTF	TGCGCCAGCAGCCAAGAAGGTGCGGGGGCGTCTGGCTACACCTTC
NA	TRBD2	TRBV7-2	TRBJ2-3	CASRLAILSTDTQYF	TGTGCCAGCAGACTAGCGATACTTAGCACAGATACGCAGTATTTT
NA	TRBD2	TRBV28	TRBJ2-4	CASSSTGRGDIQYF	TGTGCCAGCAGCTCCACCGGCCGGGGGGACATTCAGTACTTC
NA	TRBD2	TRBV7-2	TRBJ2-3	CASSLAVLAGGDTQYF	TGTGCCAGCAGCTTAGCAGTCCTAGCGGGGGGAGATACGCAGTATTTT
NA	TRBD1	TRBV5-6	TRBJ1-2	CASSRQGASYVGYTF	TGTGCCAGCAGTCGACAGGGGGCATCATATGTTGGCTACACCTTC
NA	NA	TRBV5-1	TRBJ2-6	CASSTGLTPGANVLTF	TGCGCCAGCAGCACCGGACTAACCCCTGGGGCCAACGTCCTGACTTTC
NA	NA	TRBV11-2	TRBJ2-7	CASSLVAGVEQYF	TGTGCCAGCAGCTTAGTGGCAGGGGTTGAGCAGTACTTC
NA	NA	TRBV2	TRBJ1-6	CASSLNVNNSPLHF	TGTGCCAGCAGCCTTAACGTAAATAATTCACCCCTCCACTTT
NA	NA	TRBV19	TRBJ1-1	CASQGGNTEAFF	TGTGCCAGCCAGGGTGGGAACACTGAAGCTTTCTTT
NA	NA	TRBV14	TRBJ2-1	CASSQGYNEQFF	TGTGCCAGCAGCCAAGGCTACAATGAGCAGTTCTTC
NA	NA	TRBV29-1	TRBJ1-2	CSVVGENGYTF	TGCAGCGTTGTAGGGGAGAATGGCTACACCTTC
NA	NA	TRBV4-3	TRBJ2-3	CASSQDGATDTQYF	TGCGCCAGCAGCCAAGATGGGGCCACAGATACGCAGTATTTT
NA	TRBD1	TRBV5-1	TRBJ1-2	CASRKTGDYGYTF	TGCGCCAGCAGAAAAACAGGGGACTATGGCTACACCTTC
NA	NA	TRBV11-2	TRBJ2-5	CASSLVGSFQETQYF	TGTGCCAGCAGCTTAGTGGGTAGTTTCCAAGAGACCCAGTACTTC
NA	NA	TRBV7-2	TRBJ2-7	CASSLGRMGTGSYEQYF	TGTGCCAGCAGCTTAGGTCGAATGGGGACGGGCTCCTACGAGCAGTACTTC
few	NA	TRBV29-1	TRBJ1-1	CSVDRVDSPGTEAFF	TGCAGCGTTGATCGGGTTGATAGTCCGGGCACTGAAGCTTTCTTT
NA	NA	TRBV29-1	TRBJ1-3	CSATSSGNTIYF	TGCAGCGCTACTTCGTCTGGAAACACCATATATTTT
NA	NA	TRBV5-5	TRBJ1-5	CASSLRRSPHEPNQPQHF	TGTGCCAGCAGCTTGAGGAGGTCCCCCCACGAACCCAATCAGCCCCAGCATTTT
NA	NA	TRBV6-5	TRBJ2-1	CASSSGPGSHNEQFF	TGTGCCAGCAGTTCCGGTCCAGGTAGCCACAATGAGCAGTTCTTC